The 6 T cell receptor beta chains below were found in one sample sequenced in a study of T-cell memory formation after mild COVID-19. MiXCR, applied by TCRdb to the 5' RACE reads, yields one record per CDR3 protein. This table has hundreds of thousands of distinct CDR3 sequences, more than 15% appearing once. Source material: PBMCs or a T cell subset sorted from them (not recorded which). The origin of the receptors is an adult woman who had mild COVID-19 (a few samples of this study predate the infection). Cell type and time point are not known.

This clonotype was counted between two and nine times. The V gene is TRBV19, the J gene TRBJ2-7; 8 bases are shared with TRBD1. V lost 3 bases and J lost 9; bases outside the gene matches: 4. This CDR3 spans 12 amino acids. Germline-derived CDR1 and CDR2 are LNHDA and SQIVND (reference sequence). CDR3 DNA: TGTGCCAGTAGTATGACGGACAGGGCGCAGTACTTC. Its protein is CASSMTDRAQYF.

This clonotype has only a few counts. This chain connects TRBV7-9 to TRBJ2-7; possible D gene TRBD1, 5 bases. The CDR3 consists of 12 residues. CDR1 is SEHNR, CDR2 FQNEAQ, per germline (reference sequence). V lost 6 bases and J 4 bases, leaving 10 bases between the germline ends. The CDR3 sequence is CASSYDRYEQYF. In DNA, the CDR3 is TGTGCCAGCAGTTACGACAGATACGAGCAGTACTTC.

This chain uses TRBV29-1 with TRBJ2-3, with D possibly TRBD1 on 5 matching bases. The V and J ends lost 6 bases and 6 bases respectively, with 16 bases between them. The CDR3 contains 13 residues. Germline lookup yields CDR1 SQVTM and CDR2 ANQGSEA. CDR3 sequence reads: CSVQGLLEDTQYF. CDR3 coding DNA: TGCAGCGTCCAGGGCCTACTGGAGGATACGCAGTATTTT.

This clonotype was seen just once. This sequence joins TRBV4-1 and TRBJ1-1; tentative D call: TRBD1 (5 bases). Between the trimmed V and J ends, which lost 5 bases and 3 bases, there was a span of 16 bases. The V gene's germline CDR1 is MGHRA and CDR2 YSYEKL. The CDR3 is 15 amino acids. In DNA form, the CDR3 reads TGCGCCAGCAGCTTACCGGGACTTACGTACACTGAAGCTTTCTTT. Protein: CASSLPGLTYTEAFF.

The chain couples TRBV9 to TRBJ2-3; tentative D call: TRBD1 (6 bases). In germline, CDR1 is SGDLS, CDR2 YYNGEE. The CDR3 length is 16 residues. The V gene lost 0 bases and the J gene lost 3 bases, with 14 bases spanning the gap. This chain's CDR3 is CASSVEGTIKTDTQYF. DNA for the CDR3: TGTGCCAGCAGCGTAGAAGGGACAATTAAGACAGATACGCAGTATTTT.

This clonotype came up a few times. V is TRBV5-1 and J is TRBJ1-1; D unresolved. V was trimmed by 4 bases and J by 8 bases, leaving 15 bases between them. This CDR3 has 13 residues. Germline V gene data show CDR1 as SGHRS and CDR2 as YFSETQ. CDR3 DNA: TGCGCCAGCAGCCTGGGTGCGGTTAACGAAGCTTTCTTT. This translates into CASSLGAVNEAFF.